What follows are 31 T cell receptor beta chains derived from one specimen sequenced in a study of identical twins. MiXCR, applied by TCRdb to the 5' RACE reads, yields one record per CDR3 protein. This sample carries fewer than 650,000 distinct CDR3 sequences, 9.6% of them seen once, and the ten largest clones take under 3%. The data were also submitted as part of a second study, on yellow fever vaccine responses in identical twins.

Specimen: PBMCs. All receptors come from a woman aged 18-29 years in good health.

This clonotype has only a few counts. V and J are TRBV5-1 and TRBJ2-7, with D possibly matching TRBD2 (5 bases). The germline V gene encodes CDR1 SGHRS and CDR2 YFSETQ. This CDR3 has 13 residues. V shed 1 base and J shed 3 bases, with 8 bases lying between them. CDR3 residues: CASSLTADYEQYF. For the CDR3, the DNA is TGCGCCAGCAGCTTGACAGCGGACTACGAGCAGTACTTC.

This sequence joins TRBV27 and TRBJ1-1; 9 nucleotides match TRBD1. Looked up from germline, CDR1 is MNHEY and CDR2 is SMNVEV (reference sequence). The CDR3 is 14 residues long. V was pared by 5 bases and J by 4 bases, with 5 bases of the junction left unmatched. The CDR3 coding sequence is TGTGCCAGCAGTGATCCGGGACAGGGCACTGAAGCTTTCTTT. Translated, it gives CASSDPGQGTEAFF.

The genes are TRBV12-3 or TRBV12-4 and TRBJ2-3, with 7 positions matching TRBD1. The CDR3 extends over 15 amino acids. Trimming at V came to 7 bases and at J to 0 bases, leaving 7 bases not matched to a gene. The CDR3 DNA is TGTGCCAGCACCATCGGACAGGTTAGCACAGATACGCAGTATTTT. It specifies CASTIGQVSTDTQYF.

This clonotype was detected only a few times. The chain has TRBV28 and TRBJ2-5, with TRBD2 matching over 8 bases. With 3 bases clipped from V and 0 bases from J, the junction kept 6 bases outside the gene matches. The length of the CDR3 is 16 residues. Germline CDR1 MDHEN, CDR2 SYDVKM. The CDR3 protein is CASSFQRGGNQETQYF. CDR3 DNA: TGTGCCAGCAGTTTTCAACGGGGGGGCAACCAAGAGACCCAGTACTTC. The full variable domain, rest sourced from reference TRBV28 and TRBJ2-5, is DVKVTQSSRYLVKRTGEKVFLECVQDMDHENMFWYRQDPGLGLRLIYFSYDVKMKEKGDIPEGYSVSREKKERFSLILESASTNQTSMYLCASSFQRGGNQETQYFGPGTRLLVL.

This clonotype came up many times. The CDR3 reads CAISGFGQYNEQFF. The CDR3 coding sequence is TGTGCCATCAGTGGATTCGGACAGTACAATGAGCAGTTCTTC. J is TRBJ2-1 and V is TRBV10-3, with a weak D call TRBD1 (6 bases). Looked up from germline, CDR1 is ENHRY and CDR2 is SYGVKD. Trimming removed 4 bases from V and 4 bases from J, with 11 bases in between. The CDR3 sequence is 14 residues long.

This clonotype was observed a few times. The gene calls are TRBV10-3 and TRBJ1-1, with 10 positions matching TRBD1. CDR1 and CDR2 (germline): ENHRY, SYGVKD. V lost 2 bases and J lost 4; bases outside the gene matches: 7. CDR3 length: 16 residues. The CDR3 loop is CAISEPGTGAITEAFF. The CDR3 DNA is TGTGCCATCAGTGAGCCCGGGACAGGGGCGATCACTGAAGCTTTCTTT.

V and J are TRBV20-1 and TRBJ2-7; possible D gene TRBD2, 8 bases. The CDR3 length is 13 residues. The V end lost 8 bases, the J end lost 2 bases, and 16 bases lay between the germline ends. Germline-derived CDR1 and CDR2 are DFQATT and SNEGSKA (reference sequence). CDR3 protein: CSPGGTDTYEQYF. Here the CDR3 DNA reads TGCAGTCCGGGGGGGACAGATACCTACGAGCAGTACTTC.

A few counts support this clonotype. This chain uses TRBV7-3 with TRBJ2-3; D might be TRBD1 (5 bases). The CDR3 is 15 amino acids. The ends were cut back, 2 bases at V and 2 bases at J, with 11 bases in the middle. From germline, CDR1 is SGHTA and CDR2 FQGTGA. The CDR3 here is CASSLGRVFTDTQYF. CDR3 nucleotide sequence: TGTGCCAGCAGCTTAGGCAGGGTCTTCACAGATACGCAGTATTTT.

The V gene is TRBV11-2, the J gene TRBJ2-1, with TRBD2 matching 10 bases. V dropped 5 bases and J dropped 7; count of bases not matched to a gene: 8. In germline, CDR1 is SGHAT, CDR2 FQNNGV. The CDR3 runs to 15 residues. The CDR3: CASSKAALAGNEQFF. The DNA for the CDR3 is TGTGCCAGCAGCAAAGCGGCACTAGCGGGGAATGAGCAGTTCTTC.

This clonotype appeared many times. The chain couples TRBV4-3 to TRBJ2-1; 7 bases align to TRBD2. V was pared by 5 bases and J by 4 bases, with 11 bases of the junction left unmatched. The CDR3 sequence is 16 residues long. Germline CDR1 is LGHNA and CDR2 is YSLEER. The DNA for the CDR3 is TGCGCCAGCAGCGACGGGGTCAGCGGGGAATACAATGAGCAGTTCTTC. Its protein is CASSDGVSGEYNEQFF.

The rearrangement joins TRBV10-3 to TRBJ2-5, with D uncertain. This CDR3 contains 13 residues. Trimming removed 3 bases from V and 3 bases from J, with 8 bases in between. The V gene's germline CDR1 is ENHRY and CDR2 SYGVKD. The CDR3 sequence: CAISEGREETQYF. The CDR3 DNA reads TGTGCCATCAGTGAAGGCAGAGAAGAGACCCAGTACTTC.

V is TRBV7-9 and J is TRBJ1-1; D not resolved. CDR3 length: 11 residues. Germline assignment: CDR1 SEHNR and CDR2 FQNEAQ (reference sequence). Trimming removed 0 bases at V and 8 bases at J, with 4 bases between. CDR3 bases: TGTGCCAGCAGCTTAGCTTCGGAAGCTTTCTTT. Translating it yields CASSLASEAFF.

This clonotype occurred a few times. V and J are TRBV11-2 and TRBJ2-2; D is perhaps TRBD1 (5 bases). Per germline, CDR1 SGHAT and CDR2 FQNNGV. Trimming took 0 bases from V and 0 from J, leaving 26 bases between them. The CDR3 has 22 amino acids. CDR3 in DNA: TGTGCCAGCAGCTTAGATCGGGCGAAGGAAAGGGGTAACAGCGCGAACACCGGGGAGCTGTTTTTT. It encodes CASSLDRAKERGNSANTGELFF.

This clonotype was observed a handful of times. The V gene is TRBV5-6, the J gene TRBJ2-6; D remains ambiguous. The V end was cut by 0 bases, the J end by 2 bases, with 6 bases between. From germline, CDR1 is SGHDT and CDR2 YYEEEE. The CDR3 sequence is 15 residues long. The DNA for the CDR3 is TGTGCCAGCAGCTTGGTGCCTACTGGGGCCAACGTCCTGACTTTC. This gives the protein CASSLVPTGANVLTF.

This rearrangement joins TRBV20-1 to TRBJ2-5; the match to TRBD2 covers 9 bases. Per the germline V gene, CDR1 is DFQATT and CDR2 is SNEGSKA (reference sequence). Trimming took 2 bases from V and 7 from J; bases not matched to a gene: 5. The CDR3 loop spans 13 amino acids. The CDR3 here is CSARLSGSLTQYF. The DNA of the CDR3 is TGCAGTGCTAGACTTAGCGGGAGTTTGACCCAGTACTTC.

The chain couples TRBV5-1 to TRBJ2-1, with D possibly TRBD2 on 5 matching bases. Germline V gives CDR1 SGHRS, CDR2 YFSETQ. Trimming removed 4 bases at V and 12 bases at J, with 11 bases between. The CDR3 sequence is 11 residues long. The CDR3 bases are TGCGCCAGCAGCGAGGGTAACGGGCAGTTCTTC. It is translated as CASSEGNGQFF.

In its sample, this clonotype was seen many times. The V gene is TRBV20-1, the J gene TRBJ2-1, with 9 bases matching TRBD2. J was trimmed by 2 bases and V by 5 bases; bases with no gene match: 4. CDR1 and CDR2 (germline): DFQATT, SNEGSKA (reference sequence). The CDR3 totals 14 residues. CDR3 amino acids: CSAQASGTYNEQFF. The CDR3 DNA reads TGCAGTGCTCAGGCTAGCGGGACCTACAATGAGCAGTTCTTC.

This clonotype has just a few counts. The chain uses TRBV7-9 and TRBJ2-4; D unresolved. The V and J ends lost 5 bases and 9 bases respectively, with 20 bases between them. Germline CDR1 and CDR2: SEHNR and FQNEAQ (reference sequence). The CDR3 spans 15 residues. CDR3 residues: CASSPLSTGWGIQYF. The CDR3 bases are TGTGCCAGCAGCCCCCTCTCGACCGGTTGGGGCATTCAGTACTTC.

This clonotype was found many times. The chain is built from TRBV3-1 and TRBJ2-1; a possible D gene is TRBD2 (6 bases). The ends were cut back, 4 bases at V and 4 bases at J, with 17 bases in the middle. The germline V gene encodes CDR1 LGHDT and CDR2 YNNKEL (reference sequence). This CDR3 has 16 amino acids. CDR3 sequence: CASSLHFGTDYNEQFF. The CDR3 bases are TGTGCCAGCAGCCTCCATTTTGGGACTGATTACAATGAGCAGTTCTTC.

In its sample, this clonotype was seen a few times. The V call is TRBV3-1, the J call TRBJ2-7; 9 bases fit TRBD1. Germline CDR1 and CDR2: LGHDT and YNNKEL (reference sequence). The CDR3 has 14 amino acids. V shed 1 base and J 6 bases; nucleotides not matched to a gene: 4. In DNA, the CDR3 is TGTGCCAGCAGCCAAGCGGGACAGGGAGGCGAGCAGTACTTC. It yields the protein CASSQAGQGGEQYF.

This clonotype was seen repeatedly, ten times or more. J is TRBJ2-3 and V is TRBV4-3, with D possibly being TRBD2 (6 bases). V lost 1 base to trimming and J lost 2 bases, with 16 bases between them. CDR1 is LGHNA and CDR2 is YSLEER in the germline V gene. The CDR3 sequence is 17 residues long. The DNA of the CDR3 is TGCGCCAGCAGCCAAGGGAGGGCGGAGCCTTTCACAGATACGCAGTATTTT. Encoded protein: CASSQGRAEPFTDTQYF.

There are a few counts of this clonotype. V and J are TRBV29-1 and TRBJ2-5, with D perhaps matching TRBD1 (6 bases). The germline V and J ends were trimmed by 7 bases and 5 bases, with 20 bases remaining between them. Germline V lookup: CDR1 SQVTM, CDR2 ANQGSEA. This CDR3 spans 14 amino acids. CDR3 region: CSAALTGITETQYF. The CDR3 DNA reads TGCAGCGCCGCACTGACAGGTATCACGGAGACCCAGTACTTC.

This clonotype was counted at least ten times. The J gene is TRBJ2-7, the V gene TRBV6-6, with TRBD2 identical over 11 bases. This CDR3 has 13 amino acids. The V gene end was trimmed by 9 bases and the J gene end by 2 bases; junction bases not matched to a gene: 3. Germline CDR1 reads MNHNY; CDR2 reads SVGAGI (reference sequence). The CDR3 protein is CASKTSGAYEQYF. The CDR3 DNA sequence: TGTGCCAGTAAGACTAGCGGGGCCTACGAGCAGTACTTC.

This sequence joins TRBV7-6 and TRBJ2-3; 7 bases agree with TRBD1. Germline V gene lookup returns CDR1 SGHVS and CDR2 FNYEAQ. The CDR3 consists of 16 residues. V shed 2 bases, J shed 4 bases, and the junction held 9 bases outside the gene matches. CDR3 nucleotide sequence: TGTGCCAGCAGCTTAAACCGTCCGGGACAGCCAGATACGCAGTATTTT. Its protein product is CASSLNRPGQPDTQYF.

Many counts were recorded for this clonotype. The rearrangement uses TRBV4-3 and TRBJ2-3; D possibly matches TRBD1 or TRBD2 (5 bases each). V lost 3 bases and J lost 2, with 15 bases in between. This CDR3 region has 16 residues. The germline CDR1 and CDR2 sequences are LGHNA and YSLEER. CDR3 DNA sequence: TGCGCCAGCAGCCACCCTGGGGGAACCTCCACAGATACGCAGTATTTT. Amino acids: CASSHPGGTSTDTQYF.

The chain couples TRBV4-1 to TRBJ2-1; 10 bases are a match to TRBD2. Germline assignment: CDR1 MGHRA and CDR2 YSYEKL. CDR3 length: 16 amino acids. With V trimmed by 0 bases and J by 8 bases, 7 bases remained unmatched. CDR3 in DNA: TGCGCCAGCAGCCAAGATCGGCTAGCGGGAGCTGATGAGCAGTTCTTC. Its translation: CASSQDRLAGADEQFF.

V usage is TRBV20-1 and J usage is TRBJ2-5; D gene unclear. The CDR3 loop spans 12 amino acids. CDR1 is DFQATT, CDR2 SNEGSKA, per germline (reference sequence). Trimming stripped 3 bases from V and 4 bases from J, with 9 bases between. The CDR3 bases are TGCAGTGCTAGTCGGGTGTCAGAGACCCAGTACTTC. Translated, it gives CSASRVSETQYF.

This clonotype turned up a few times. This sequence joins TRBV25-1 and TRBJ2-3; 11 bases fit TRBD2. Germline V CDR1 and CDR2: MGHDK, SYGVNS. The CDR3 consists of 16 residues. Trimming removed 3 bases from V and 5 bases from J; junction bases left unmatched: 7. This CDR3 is CASSELAGGTGDTQYF. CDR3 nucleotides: TGTGCCAGCAGTGAGCTAGCGGGGGGCACTGGAGATACGCAGTATTTT.

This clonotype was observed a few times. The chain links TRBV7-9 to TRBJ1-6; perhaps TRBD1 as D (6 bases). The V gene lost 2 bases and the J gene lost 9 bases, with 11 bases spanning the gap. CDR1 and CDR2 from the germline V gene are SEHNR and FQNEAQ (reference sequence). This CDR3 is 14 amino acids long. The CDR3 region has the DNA TGTGCCAGCAGCTTAAGCAGGGGAGGTTCACCCCTCCACTTT. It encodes CASSLSRGGSPLHF.

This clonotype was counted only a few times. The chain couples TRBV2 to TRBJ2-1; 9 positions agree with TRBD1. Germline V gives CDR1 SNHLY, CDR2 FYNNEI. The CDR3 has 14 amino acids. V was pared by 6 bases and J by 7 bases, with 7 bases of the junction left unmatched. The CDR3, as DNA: TGTGCCAGCAGCGCCGGGACAGGGTATAATGAGCAGTTCTTC. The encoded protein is CASSAGTGYNEQFF.

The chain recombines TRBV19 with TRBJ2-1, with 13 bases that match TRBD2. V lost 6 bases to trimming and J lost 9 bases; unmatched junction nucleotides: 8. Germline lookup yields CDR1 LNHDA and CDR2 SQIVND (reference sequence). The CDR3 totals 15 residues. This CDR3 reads CASRVTSGGSTEQFF. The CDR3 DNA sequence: TGTGCCAGTAGGGTGACTAGCGGGGGGTCGACTGAGCAGTTCTTC.